Listed here is a single T cell receptor beta chain. The antigen remains unidentified. The table came from immunoSEQ multiplex PCR; TCRdb's copy has only in-frame clones and leaves some out. The sample includes 80,000 to 100,000 clones, about 90% of them seen just once. The data stem from a study of OX40 agonist ivuxolimab in advanced cancers. At the level of the study: Patients received ivuxolimab, an agonistic anti-OX40 (CD134) antibody. Each dose-escalation patient presented with hepatocellular carcinoma, melanoma, renal cell or head and neck cancer. Overall study findings and caveats: CD4+ T cells averaged fewer expanded clones than CD8+ T cells.

The timepoints at which blood was sampled were baseline, cycle 4 day 1, and cycle 7 day 1. The CDR3 sequence is 14 residues long. In germline, CDR1 is LNHDA, CDR2 SQIVND (reference sequence). Between the trimmed V and J ends, which lost 3 bases and 4 bases, there was a span of 12 bases. This TCR came from an adult with an advanced solid tumor such as melanoma, head and neck, liver or kidney cancer. Sequencing used CD4+ or CD8+ T cells sorted from blood, obtained in a trial of the OX40 agonist ivuxolimab. The chain links TRBV19 to TRBJ1-1; TRBD1 might be the D (5 bases). Written as DNA, the CDR3 is TGTGCCAGTAGTATTGGGGGATTTGGCACTGAAGCTTTCTTT. Amino acid sequence: CASSIGGFGTEAFF.